This T cell receptor beta chain was retrieved from a study of identical twins. Study findings and constraints: Models underestimated how often monozygotic twins shared out-of-frame TCR alpha.

The V end was cut by 1 base, the J end by 0 bases, with 4 bases between. Germline V gene lookup returns CDR1 SNHLY and CDR2 FYNNEI. The CDR3 runs to 14 residues. The table lists this clonotype with many counts. The antigen remains unidentified. TCRdb re-analysed the 5' RACE reads in MiXCR, keeping a single row per CDR3 protein. The data show 500,000 to 700,000 distinct CDR3 sequences, just over 7% seen once. The same specimen was also included in a second study, on yellow fever vaccine responses in identical twins.

This chain uses TRBV2 with TRBJ1-5; D uncertain. The specimen sequenced was PBMCs. This receptor was obtained from a woman younger than 35 in good health. The CDR3 sequence is CASSEEYSNQPQHF. The CDR3 coding sequence is TGTGCCAGCAGTGAAGAATATAGCAATCAGCCCCAGCATTTT.